This TCR beta chain was documented in a study of blood T cell repertoires in COVID-19. Study-wide context: T cells, B-cell-depleted T cells, or PBMCs supplied cDNA or gDNA.

In the original analysis: Amplification of reference gene primers was used by the study to estimate nucleated cell counts. Data came from immunoSEQ multiplex PCR; TCRdb stores just in-frame clones and leaves some out. The DNA was the basis for D and trimming; V, J and clone size are from that table. The table has 150,000 to 200,000 clones, more than 90% seen once. Trimming took 6 bases from V and 11 from J; bases not matched to a gene: 14. Germline V gene lookup returns CDR1 SGHNT and CDR2 YYREEE (reference sequence). The CDR3 extends over 15 amino acids. This TCR came from a man in his sixties with active or convalescent COVID-19. Sequenced sample: peripheral blood. The chain couples TRBV5-4 to TRBJ2-1, with 10 positions matching TRBD1. The DNA of the CDR3 is TGTGCCAGCAACCCCGGGACAGGGGAGTTGGTTCAGCAGTTCTTC. Protein product: CASNPGTGELVQQFF.